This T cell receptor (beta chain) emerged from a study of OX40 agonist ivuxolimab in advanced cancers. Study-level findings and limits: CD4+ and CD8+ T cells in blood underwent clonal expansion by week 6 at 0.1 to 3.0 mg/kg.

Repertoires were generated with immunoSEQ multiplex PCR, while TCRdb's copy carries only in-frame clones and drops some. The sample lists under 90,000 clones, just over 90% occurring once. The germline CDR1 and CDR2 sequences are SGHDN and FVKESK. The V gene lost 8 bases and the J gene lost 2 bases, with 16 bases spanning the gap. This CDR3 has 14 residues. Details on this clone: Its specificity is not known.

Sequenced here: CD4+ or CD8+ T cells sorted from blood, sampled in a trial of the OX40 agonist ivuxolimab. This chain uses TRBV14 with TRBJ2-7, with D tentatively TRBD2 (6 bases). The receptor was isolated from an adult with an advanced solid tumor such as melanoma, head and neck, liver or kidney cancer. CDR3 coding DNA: TGTGCCAGCGCTGTGCGGGGCTACCCCTACGAGCAGTACTTC. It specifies CASAVRGYPYEQYF.